The sequence of this T cell receptor beta chain was determined in a study of blood T cell repertoires in COVID-19. Study background: T cells, B-cell-depleted T cells, or PBMCs supplied cDNA or gDNA.

This clone was detected only a few times. The method was immunoSEQ multiplex PCR; TCRdb's version includes in-frame clones alone and lacks a portion of them. The profile shows around 230,000 clones, about 88% of them singletons. Participants spanned ages 18 to 89 years and resided in roughly 22 US areas. Cohorts were determined from participant-reported clinical history. All recovered Cohort 3 donors got two negative PCRs, got clearance, or saw symptom resolution. V lost 2 bases, J lost 4 bases, and 2 bases stayed unmatched. CDR1 and CDR2 from the germline V gene are SGHRS and YFSETQ. The CDR3 consists of 15 residues.

The sample taken for sequencing was PBMCs or T cells enriched from blood (not recorded which). V gene TRBV5-1 combines with J gene TRBJ2-2, with 10 bases lining up with TRBD1. The clonotype originates from a woman in her 30s who had recovered from COVID-19. The CDR3 region has the DNA TGCGCCAGCAGCTTATGGACAGGGGGCACCGGGGAGCTGTTTTTT. It yields the protein CASSLWTGGTGELFF.